By share of the sample, the clone carrying this T cell receptor beta chain is large. Using its own MiXCR run on the reads, TCRdb lists one record per CDR3 protein. The sample has around 180,000 distinct CDR3 sequences, roughly 19% seen once. This sample is drawn from a study of T cell repertoires in cytomegalovirus infection. The CDR3 length is 13 residues. The germline V gene encodes CDR1 SGHTA and CDR2 FQGNSA. V was shortened by 3 bases and J by 5 bases, with 9 bases between the two germline ends. Source material: PBMCs. This receptor was taken from a human donor in good health (CMV status not recorded). Some clones in this sample may be carry-over from other donors' samples. V is TRBV7-2 and J is TRBJ2-3; D tentatively fits TRBD1 or TRBD2 (5 bases each). CDR3 amino acids: CASSLKRGDTQYF. CDR3 nucleotide sequence: TGTGCCAGCAGCTTGAAGAGGGGAGATACGCAGTATTTT.